Below are 5 T cell receptor beta chains sequenced from a single sample in a study of cytomegalovirus exposure and HLA in healthy donors. Vbeta (60) and Jbeta (13) primers were used in the PCR. The data were produced by immunoSEQ multiplex PCR, yet TCRdb's version contains in-frame clones alone and is incomplete. The profile shows 150,000 or so clones, roughly 80% of them singletons. Source material: PBMCs. These receptors were collected from a female donor in good health and CMV-seronegative.

V and J are TRBV11-3 and TRBJ2-3, with TRBD2 matching 7 bases. CDR3 size: 13 residues. V was clipped by 5 bases and J by 6 bases; unmatched bases: 5. Germline V gives CDR1 SGHNT, CDR2 YENEEA. CDR3 loop: CASSHGEGDTQYF. The CDR3 coding sequence is TGTGCCAGCAGCCACGGGGAGGGGGATACGCAGTATTTT. The complete variable domain, with remaining parts taken from reference TRBV11-3 and TRBJ2-3, reads EAGVVQSPRYKIIEKKQPVAFWCNPISGHNTLYWYLQNLGQGPELLIRYENEEAVDDSQLPKDRFSAERLKGVDSTLKIQPAELGDSAVYLCASSHGEGDTQYFGPGTRLTVL.

J is TRBJ2-4 and V is TRBV2; a possible D gene is TRBD1 (6 bases). The CDR3 contains 15 residues. CDR1 and CDR2 from the germline V gene are SNHLY and FYNNEI. V lost 3 bases, J lost 0 bases, and 9 bases lay in between. The CDR3 DNA reads as TGTGCCAGCAGTGATGTCAGGGGAGCCAAAAACATTCAGTACTTC. It codes for CASSDVRGAKNIQYF.

The V and J genes are TRBV30 and TRBJ2-4; D uncertain. Deletions cut 6 bases from V and 8 bases from J, with 11 bases between. This CDR3 is 11 amino acids long. Germline V gives CDR1 GTSNPN, CDR2 SVGIG (reference sequence). CDR3 in DNA: TGTGCCTGTTCCCTTGCGGACATTCAGTACTTC. Protein product: CACSLADIQYF.

The rearrangement links TRBV9 to TRBJ1-1; 8 nucleotides match TRBD1. This CDR3 has 14 amino acids. V lost 4 bases, J lost 1 base, and 3 bases stayed unmatched. Germline V lookup: CDR1 SGDLS, CDR2 YYNGEE. CDR3 sequence: CASSPGTGNTEAFF. The CDR3 DNA reads as TGTGCCAGCAGCCCCGGGACAGGGAACACTGAAGCTTTCTTT.

This clone has just one count. The CDR3 here is CASSSGVRDSKSYEQYF. The DNA for the CDR3 is TGTGCCAGTAGTAGCGGTGTCCGGGACAGCAAAAGCTACGAGCAGTACTTC. The rearrangement uses TRBV19 and TRBJ2-7; 7 nucleotides agree with TRBD1. Germline V gene sequence: CDR1 LNHDA, CDR2 SQIVND (reference sequence). V gave up 4 bases and J gave up 3 bases; unmatched junction bases: 15. This CDR3 spans 17 amino acids.